Below, one T cell receptor (beta chain) is given with its context. In the study's own analysis: Quantification of nucleated cells was approximated via reference gene primer amplification. Method: immunoSEQ multiplex PCR; TCRdb's copy keeps in-frame clones and lacks some. V, J and clone size reflect that table, while D and trimming were determined from the DNA. The table includes around 290,000 clones, more than 75% detected once. The sample originates from a study of blood T cell repertoires in COVID-19. Study background: Recovery among Cohort 3 donors was established by two negative PCRs, clearance, or symptom resolution.

CDR1 and CDR2 (germline): GTSNPN, SVGIG (reference sequence). Trimming cost V 4 bases and J 4 bases; bases outside gene matches: 10. This CDR3 spans 17 amino acids. Individuals aged about 18 to 89 years were recruited from some 26 US areas. Assignment of participants to cohorts was predicated upon participant-reported clinical history. The chain uses TRBV30 and TRBJ2-2; 12 nucleotides agree with TRBD2. Sequencing used PBMCs or T cells enriched from blood (not recorded which). This TCR derives from a woman aged 55-70 years in a cohort exposed to, infected with or recovered from COVID-19 (not recorded which). The CDR3 sequence is CAWKRTSGNFGTGELFF. The CDR3 nucleotides read TGTGCCTGGAAAAGGACTAGCGGGAATTTCGGCACCGGGGAGCTGTTTTTT. The complete variable domain, with remaining parts taken from reference TRBV30 and TRBJ2-2, reads SQTIHQWPATLVQPVGSPLSLECTVEGTSNPNLYWYRQAAGRGLQLLFYSVGIGQISSEVPQNLSASRPQDRQFILSSKKLLLSDSGFYLCAWKRTSGNFGTGELFFGEGSRLTVL.